The 30 T cell receptor beta chains reported below all come from one sample, sequenced in a study of blood T cell repertoires in COVID-19. Some clones are missing from TCRdb's copy, which holds only in-frame ones; the method was immunoSEQ multiplex PCR. The sample gives approximately 300,000 clones, around 84% of which show up once; roughly 4.5% is in the top ten. What was sequenced was PBMCs or T cells enriched from blood (not recorded which). The receptors come from a man aged 25 to 40 who had recovered from COVID-19.

The chain combines TRBV19 with TRBJ2-2; 9 bases map to TRBD1. The CDR3 spans 14 residues. Losses at the gene ends were 6 bases for V and 4 bases for J; bases not matched to a gene: 3. Germline assignment: CDR1 LNHDA and CDR2 SQIVND (reference sequence). The DNA of the CDR3 is TGTGCCAGTAGGTGGGACAGGGCCACCGGGGAGCTGTTTTTT. Residues: CASRWDRATGELFF.

This clone occurred once. The rearrangement joins TRBV6-6 to TRBJ2-2; TRBD1 might be the D (7 bases). The V end lost 5 bases, the J end lost 3 bases, and 19 bases lay between the germline ends. Germline V gene data show CDR1 as MNHNY and CDR2 as SVGAGI (reference sequence). The CDR3 totals 17 residues. Here the CDR3 reads CASSQPAGRGDTGELFF. The CDR3 bases are TGTGCCAGCAGTCAACCCGCGGGCAGGGGGGACACCGGGGAGCTGTTTTTT.

The chain joins TRBV2 to TRBJ1-3, with TRBD1 matching over 11 bases. The CDR3 totals 16 residues. The trim removed 7 bases at V and 2 bases at J, leaving 7 bases unmatched. CDR1 and CDR2 (germline): SNHLY, FYNNEI. The CDR3 protein is CASKTGQGVPGNTIYF. The CDR3 DNA follows: TGTGCCAGCAAGACGGGACAGGGGGTCCCTGGAAACACCATATATTTT.

V is TRBV6-5 and J is TRBJ2-3; 9 bases line up with TRBD2. The CDR3 is 16 amino acids. CDR1 and CDR2 (germline): MNHEY, SVGAGI. V shed 2 bases and J 4 bases; nucleotides not matched to a gene: 7. The CDR3 protein is CASSYVAGGRSDTQYF. As DNA, the CDR3 is TGTGCCAGCAGTTACGTGGCGGGAGGGAGGTCAGATACGCAGTATTTT.

The chain is built from TRBV7-9 and TRBJ2-2, with 7 bases fitting TRBD1. Losses at the gene ends were 5 bases for V and 2 bases for J; bases not matched to a gene: 5. This CDR3 region has 15 residues. CDR1 and CDR2 (germline): SEHNR, FQNEAQ (reference sequence). The CDR3 spells CASSRTGANTGELFF. The CDR3, as DNA: TGTGCCAGCAGCAGGACAGGAGCAAACACCGGGGAGCTGTTTTTT.

V gene TRBV20-1 combines with J gene TRBJ1-1; D not resolved. V was clipped by 3 bases and J by 2 bases, with 4 bases between them. Germline CDR1 DFQATT, CDR2 SNEGSKA (reference sequence). CDR3 size: 11 residues. CDR3 bases: TGCAGTGCTAGGCGCAACACTGAAGCTTTCTTT. Translation: CSARRNTEAFF.

The rearrangement links TRBV7-2 to TRBJ2-7; 10 positions agree with TRBD2. The germline gives CDR1 SGHTA, CDR2 FQGNSA. CDR3 size: 15 residues. V was clipped by 2 bases and J by 6 bases; unmatched bases: 7. CDR3 in amino acids: CASSLRAGGGVEQYF. For the CDR3, the DNA is TGTGCCAGCAGCTTAAGAGCGGGAGGGGGCGTCGAGCAGTACTTC.

The rearrangement uses TRBV7-9 and TRBJ1-2, with D unresolved. The length of the CDR3 is 15 residues. V lost 0 bases and J lost 2, with 10 bases in between. Per the germline V gene, CDR1 is SEHNR and CDR2 is FQNEAQ (reference sequence). As DNA, the CDR3 is TGTGCCAGCAGCTTAGCGGGTGGGCAGAACTATGGCTACACCTTC. Encoded protein: CASSLAGGQNYGYTF.

As DNA, the CDR3 is TGTGCCAGCAGCTTAGTCCCAGTCGTCTATTCACCCCTCCACTTT. This codes for CASSLVPVVYSPLHF. The chain carries TRBV11-2 and TRBJ1-6, with unresolved D. V lost 1 base, J lost 8 bases, and 12 bases lay in between. Germline CDR1 and CDR2: SGHAT and FQNNGV. This CDR3 is built from 15 residues.

For this clone: The sample contains more than one DNA sequence encoding this CDR3. CDR3 sequence (DNA): TGTGCCAGCACCAGAGACACCGATGGCTACACCTTC. This codes for CASTRDTDGYTF. The chain has TRBV2 and TRBJ1-2; D is undetermined. This CDR3 region has 12 residues. Germline CDR1 and CDR2: SNHLY and FYNNEI. The V end lost 7 bases, the J end lost 6 bases, and 12 bases lay between the germline ends. The full variable domain, in which reference TRBV2 and TRBJ1-2 provide the parts outside the CDR3, is EPEVTQTPSHQVTQMGQEVILRCVPISNHLYFYWYRQILGQKVEFLVSFYNNEISEKSEIFDDQFSVERPDGSNFTLKIRSTKLEDSAMYFCASTRDTDGYTFGSGTRLTVV.

This clone came up once. V gene TRBV10-1 combines with J gene TRBJ2-5, with a tentative D call TRBD1 (5 bases). Trimming removed 4 bases from V and 4 bases from J, with 10 bases in between. The CDR3 runs 13 residues. CDR1 is WNHNN and CDR2 is SYGVQD in the germline V gene (reference sequence). The CDR3 sequence is CASSGLQGETQYF. The CDR3 DNA reads TGCGCCAGCAGTGGGCTCCAGGGAGAGACCCAGTACTTC.

The J gene is TRBJ2-7, the V gene TRBV5-1, with D tentatively TRBD1 (7 bases). The germline CDR1 and CDR2 sequences are SGHRS and YFSETQ. V dropped 1 base and J dropped 4 bases, with 12 bases sitting between them. The CDR3 is 14 residues long. CDR3 in amino acids: CASSLTAGGYEQYF. The CDR3 DNA reads as TGCGCCAGCAGCTTGACGGCAGGGGGGTACGAGCAGTACTTC.

The rearrangement uses TRBV9 and TRBJ2-1; possible D gene TRBD2, 6 bases. The CDR3 length is 13 residues. With 4 bases removed from V and 6 bases from J, the gap between germline ends came to 11 bases. Germline V gene sequence: CDR1 SGDLS, CDR2 YYNGEE. The chain's CDR3 is CASSNWGGNEQFF. CDR3 sequence (DNA): TGTGCCAGCAGCAACTGGGGAGGCAATGAGCAGTTCTTC.

As to this clone: Other DNA sequences in this specimen translate into the identical CDR3. The genes are TRBV7-2 and TRBJ1-1, with D tentatively TRBD1 (6 bases). Trimming left V 0 bases short and J 7 bases short, with 9 bases between. The CDR3 has 13 residues. Germline lookup yields CDR1 SGHTA and CDR2 FQGNSA. CDR3 in amino acids: CASSLAGGGEAFF. The DNA of the CDR3 is TGTGCCAGCAGCTTAGCGGGAGGGGGTGAAGCTTTCTTT.

This sequence joins TRBV4-1 and TRBJ1-1; maybe TRBD1 (6 bases). CDR1 is MGHRA, CDR2 YSYEKL, per germline. V lost 0 bases, J lost 6 bases, and 14 bases lay in between. The length of the CDR3 is 15 residues. The CDR3 region is CASSQDQGKGAEAFF. The CDR3 bases are TGCGCCAGCAGCCAAGATCAGGGGAAAGGCGCTGAAGCTTTCTTT.

V is TRBV15 and J is TRBJ2-2, with D perhaps TRBD1 (5 bases). CDR1 is LNHNV and CDR2 is YYDKDF in the germline V gene (reference sequence). The CDR3 runs 12 residues. V was clipped by 5 bases and J by 9 bases, with 10 bases between them. The CDR3 spells CATSAGFRELFF. The CDR3 nucleotides read TGTGCCACCAGCGCAGGGTTCCGGGAGCTGTTTTTT.

The chain employs TRBV6-5 and TRBJ1-1, with 7 nucleotides matching TRBD1. The CDR3 extends over 14 amino acids. Germline V CDR1 and CDR2: MNHEY, SVGAGI. V shed 4 bases and J 2 bases; nucleotides not matched to a gene: 4. DNA of the CDR3: TGTGCCAGCAGTTCCGGACAGGTCAACACTGAAGCTTTCTTT. Amino acid sequence: CASSSGQVNTEAFF.

The chain employs TRBV5-6 and TRBJ1-2, with TRBD1 as a possible D gene (5 bases). The CDR3 loop spans 16 amino acids. Trimming took 0 bases from V and 0 from J, leaving 12 bases between them. Germline assignment: CDR1 SGHDT and CDR2 YYEEEE. The CDR3 protein is CASSLAGAVANYGYTF. In nucleotides, the CDR3 is TGTGCCAGCAGCTTGGCTGGGGCAGTAGCTAACTATGGCTACACCTTC.

This chain connects TRBV5-5 to TRBJ1-1; TRBD1 matches at 7 bases. CDR1 and CDR2 (germline): SGHKS, YYEKEE (reference sequence). With 4 bases clipped from V and 3 bases from J, the junction kept 12 bases outside the gene matches. The CDR3 length is 16 residues. The CDR3 bases are TGTGCCAGCAGCCAGACTCACTATACAGGGGACACTGAAGCTTTCTTT. It translates to CASSQTHYTGDTEAFF.

The chain joins TRBV28 to TRBJ1-1; the D gene is possibly TRBD1 (6 bases). This CDR3 has 14 residues. Germline assignment: CDR1 MDHEN and CDR2 SYDVKM. The germline V and J ends were trimmed by 4 bases and 2 bases, with 11 bases remaining between them. In DNA form, the CDR3 reads TGTGCCAGCAGTTCGACAGGACGTAACACTGAAGCTTTCTTT. Amino acids: CASSSTGRNTEAFF.

This clone appeared once. The chain is built from TRBV29-1 and TRBJ1-2, with 7 nucleotides matching TRBD1. This CDR3 region has 13 residues. Germline V lookup: CDR1 SQVTM, CDR2 ANQGSEA. V gave up 1 base and J gave up 7 bases; unmatched junction bases: 6. Written as DNA, the CDR3 is TGCAGCGTTGAAGTGGACAGGCTGAGTGGCTACACCTTC. Protein product: CSVEVDRLSGYTF.

The J gene is TRBJ1-4, the V gene TRBV6-1; maybe TRBD1 (5 bases). V dropped 1 base and J dropped 8 bases, with 11 bases sitting between them. The CDR3 consists of 14 residues. In germline, CDR1 is MNHNS, CDR2 SASEGT. The CDR3 reads CASSEDRSGEKLFF. As DNA, the CDR3 is TGTGCCAGCAGTGAAGACAGGTCCGGCGAAAAACTGTTTTTT.

The chain joins TRBV2 to TRBJ2-5, with 9 positions matching TRBD1. CDR3 size: 19 residues. The junction had 15 bases not matched to a gene; V was cut back by 4 bases and J by 0 bases. CDR1 and CDR2 from the germline V gene are SNHLY and FYNNEI. The CDR3 DNA reads TGTGCCAGCAGTGGACAGGGGGTCGCCCTTTTCTCGTACCAAGAGACCCAGTACTTC. Its translation is CASSGQGVALFSYQETQYF.

Only a few counts were recorded for this clone. The chain couples TRBV12-3 or TRBV12-4 to TRBJ1-2; D is possibly TRBD1 (5 bases). This CDR3 has 12 residues. Deletions cut 6 bases from V and 6 bases from J, with 11 bases between. CDR3 DNA sequence: TGTGCCAGCAGCCGGGGGGGACATGGCTACACCTTC. Protein: CASSRGGHGYTF.

The chain joins TRBV20-1 to TRBJ2-5; D perhaps matches TRBD2 (6 bases). The germline gives CDR1 DFQATT, CDR2 SNEGSKA (reference sequence). V was pared by 3 bases and J by 1 base, with 15 bases between. The CDR3 has 15 amino acids. This CDR3 reads CSASPGLRSQETQYF. In nucleotides, the CDR3 is TGCAGTGCTAGTCCAGGACTAAGAAGCCAAGAGACCCAGTACTTC.

V and J are TRBV2 and TRBJ1-2, with D hard to call. V lost 4 bases, J lost 2 bases, and 11 bases lay in between. The germline V gene encodes CDR1 SNHLY and CDR2 FYNNEI. This CDR3 contains 14 residues. CDR3 amino acids: CASSVGRRNYGYTF. In DNA, the CDR3 is TGTGCCAGCAGTGTAGGACGGAGGAACTATGGCTACACCTTC.

The chain joins TRBV19 to TRBJ1-5; TRBD1 matches at 8 bases. CDR1 and CDR2 (germline): LNHDA, SQIVND (reference sequence). J lost 0 bases, V lost 6 bases, and 7 bases had no gene match. The CDR3 has 16 amino acids. As DNA, the CDR3 is TGTGCCAGTAGCTTTGACAGGGGCTATAGCAATCAGCCCCAGCATTTT. It is translated as CASSFDRGYSNQPQHF.

The CDR3, as DNA: TGTGCCACCAGCAGAGATCGACAGGGTGGTTCGTTCTATGGCTACACCTTC. Translation: CATSRDRQGGSFYGYTF. V and J are TRBV15 and TRBJ1-2; TRBD1 agrees at 7 bases. CDR1 is LNHNV, CDR2 YYDKDF, per germline (reference sequence). CDR3 length equals 17 residues. Trimming cost V 0 bases and J 4 bases; bases outside gene matches: 11.

This clone is a singleton in its sample. The CDR3 reads CASSSKDRGLYEQYF. The CDR3 nucleotides read TGTGCCAGCAGTTCAAAGGACAGGGGGCTGTATGAGCAGTACTTC. The chain has TRBV6-6 and TRBJ2-7; the match to TRBD1 covers 11 bases. Per the germline V gene, CDR1 is MNHNY and CDR2 is SVGAGI (reference sequence). The CDR3 contains 15 residues. The V gene end was trimmed by 4 bases and the J gene end by 7 bases; junction bases not matched to a gene: 9.

The sample holds a few counts of this clone. This chain uses TRBV7-8 with TRBJ1-6; D not certain. The V and J ends lost 4 bases and 8 bases respectively, with 12 bases between them. The CDR3 runs to 14 residues. Germline V gene data show CDR1 as SGHVS and CDR2 as FQNEAQ. The CDR3 is CASSSHAGDSPLHF. Here the CDR3 DNA reads TGTGCCAGCAGCTCTCATGCCGGGGATTCACCCCTCCACTTT.